The next 24 T cell receptor beta chains were all read from a single sample in a study of OX40 agonist ivuxolimab in advanced cancers. Using immunoSEQ multiplex PCR, the repertoire was profiled, and TCRdb retains in-frame clones only, with some absent. There are approximately 50,000 clones in the sample; over 70% occur only once, and 3% to 5% lies in the top ten. Sequences were derived from CD4+ or CD8+ T cells sorted from blood, sampled in a trial of the OX40 agonist ivuxolimab. These TCRs come from an adult with an advanced solid tumor such as melanoma, head and neck, liver or kidney cancer.

V is TRBV6-5 and J is TRBJ1-2, with D maybe TRBD1 (5 bases). Germline-derived CDR1 and CDR2 are MNHEY and SVGAGI. The CDR3 runs to 15 residues. Trimming took 7 bases from V and 4 from J, leaving 19 bases between them. DNA of the CDR3: TGTGCCAGCAAATTTAAAGGCAGGGATGGCTATGGCTACACCTTC. Its protein product is CASKFKGRDGYGYTF.

This clone was seen a single time. CDR3 nucleotides: TGTGCCAGCAACCTTCCAGGGGACGCTGAAGCTTTCTTT. Translated, it gives CASNLPGDAEAFF. V is TRBV6-5 and J is TRBJ1-1; D is perhaps TRBD1 (6 bases). The germline gives CDR1 MNHEY, CDR2 SVGAGI. Trimming took off 7 bases at V and 6 bases at J, with 15 bases between the two ends. This CDR3 comprises 13 residues.

Regarding this clone: At one end, the junction sequence differs from germline, possibly due to a read error. The rearrangement links TRBV5-4 to TRBJ1-6; D is undetermined. The CDR3 is 15 amino acids. Germline assignment: CDR1 SGHNT and CDR2 YYREEE (reference sequence). CDR3 in DNA: TGCGCCAGCAGCCAAGAGCTCAGGTACGGGATGGCCCTCCACTTT. It is translated as CASSQELRYGMALHF.

This clone came up once. The genes are TRBV5-6 and TRBJ1-2; D not resolved. This CDR3 spans 15 amino acids. Germline values: CDR1 SGHDT, CDR2 YYEEEE. Trimming pared 0 bases from V and 2 bases from J, leaving 11 bases between. CDR3 in amino acids: CASSLEGYLNYGYTF. The CDR3 DNA sequence: TGTGCCAGCAGCTTGGAAGGATACCTCAACTATGGCTACACCTTC.

CDR3 in DNA: TGTGCCAGCAGCCTAAGTGGGGACACTGAAGCTTTCTTT. It encodes CASSLSGDTEAFF. The chain is built from TRBV7-6 and TRBJ1-1, with D hard to call. The CDR3 runs to 13 residues. CDR1 is SGHVS, CDR2 FNYEAQ, per germline. The germline V and J ends were trimmed by 5 bases and 3 bases, with 10 bases remaining between them.

The V gene is TRBV5-1, the J gene TRBJ1-2; a possible D gene is TRBD1 (5 bases). The CDR3 has 13 residues. From germline, CDR1 is SGHRS and CDR2 YFSETQ. V lost 10 bases and J lost 10, with 23 bases in between. For the CDR3, the DNA is TGCGCCGGACGTTGGGGTTTAGGGGACTCCTACACCTTC. This encodes CAGRWGLGDSYTF. The full variable domain, with the rest looked up from reference TRBV5-1 and TRBJ1-2, is KAGVTQTPRYLIKTRGQQVTLSCSPISGHRSVSWYQQTPGQGLQFLFEYFSETQRNKGNFPGRFSGRQFSNSRSEMNVSTLELGDSALYLCAGRWGLGDSYTFGSGTRLTVV.

J is TRBJ2-1 and V is TRBV5-5, with no clear D. CDR3 length: 13 residues. CDR1 is SGHKS, CDR2 YYEKEE, per germline (reference sequence). V lost 0 bases, J lost 5 bases, and 6 bases lay in between. DNA of the CDR3: TGTGCCAGCAGCTTGGTGGCCAACAATGAGCAGTTCTTC. Translated, it gives CASSLVANNEQFF.

The chain couples TRBV28 to TRBJ1-1; maybe TRBD1 (5 bases). Trimming shortened V by 3 bases and J by 12 bases, and 14 bases separated the two germline ends. The CDR3 covers 12 residues. Germline assignment: CDR1 MDHEN and CDR2 SYDVKM. CDR3 region: CASSFYGGGTFF. As DNA, the CDR3 is TGTGCCAGCAGTTTTTATGGGGGAGGGACTTTCTTT.

This chain uses TRBV18 with TRBJ1-2; maybe TRBD1 (5 bases). Trimming removed 3 bases at V and 0 bases at J, with 11 bases between. This CDR3 is built from 15 residues. CDR1 KGHSH and CDR2 LQKENI come from the germline V gene. The CDR3 coding sequence is TGTGCCAGCTCACCTGGTACAGGCCCTAACTATGGCTACACCTTC. Protein product: CASSPGTGPNYGYTF. Full variable domain (outside the CDR3, taken from reference TRBV18 and TRBJ1-2): NAGVMQNPRHLVRRRGQEARLRCSPMKGHSHVYWYRQLPEEGLKFMVYLQKENIIDESGMPKERFSAEFPKEGPSILRIQQVVRGDSAAYFCASSPGTGPNYGYTFGSGTRLTVV.

The V and J genes are TRBV7-9 and TRBJ2-5; D tentatively fits TRBD1 or TRBD2 (6 bases each). V gave up 3 bases and J gave up 5 bases, with 22 bases separating them. The germline CDR1 and CDR2 sequences are SEHNR and FQNEAQ (reference sequence). This CDR3 contains 17 residues. The CDR3 here is CASSFGAGGGSVETQYF. The CDR3 coding sequence is TGTGCCAGCAGCTTTGGAGCTGGAGGGGGGTCAGTCGAGACCCAGTACTTC.

V and J are TRBV10-3 and TRBJ1-1, with D hard to call. The CDR3 is 14 residues long. Germline V gives CDR1 ENHRY, CDR2 SYGVKD. The V end was cut by 3 bases, the J end by 1 base, with 9 bases between. The CDR3 spells CAISELFPNTEAFF. DNA of the CDR3: TGTGCCATCAGTGAACTATTCCCGAACACTGAAGCTTTCTTT.

This chain uses TRBV2 with TRBJ1-5; 7 nucleotides match TRBD1. V lost 5 bases, J lost 3 bases, and 7 bases stayed unmatched. The CDR3 is 15 residues long. CDR1 and CDR2 (germline): SNHLY, FYNNEI. The CDR3 spells CASSRDRQYNQPQHF. CDR3 sequence (DNA): TGTGCCAGCAGTAGGGACAGACAGTACAATCAGCCCCAGCATTTT.

V usage is TRBV18 and J usage is TRBJ2-7; the match to TRBD1 covers 7 bases. Trimming at V came to 2 bases and at J to 3 bases, leaving 7 bases not matched to a gene. This CDR3 region has 15 residues. Germline V lookup: CDR1 KGHSH, CDR2 LQKENI. Here the CDR3 DNA reads TGTGCCAGCTCACCAACGACAGGGTGGGACTACGAGCAGTACTTC. Translation: CASSPTTGWDYEQYF.

The genes are TRBV19 and TRBJ2-1, with TRBD1 matching over 9 bases. CDR3 length equals 14 residues. V shed 5 bases and J 7 bases; nucleotides not matched to a gene: 6. Per the germline V gene, CDR1 is LNHDA and CDR2 is SQIVND (reference sequence). The CDR3 DNA reads as TGTGCCAGTAGTGGGGACAGGGCTTCGAATGAGCAGTTCTTC. Its protein is CASSGDRASNEQFF.

V and J are TRBV27 and TRBJ2-6; D is ambiguous. This CDR3 spans 14 amino acids. Germline lookup yields CDR1 MNHEY and CDR2 SMNVEV (reference sequence). V dropped 0 bases and J dropped 0 bases, with 0 bases sitting between them. The CDR3 spells CASSLSSGANVLTF. The CDR3 DNA follows: TGTGCCAGCAGTTTATCCTCTGGGGCCAACGTCCTGACTTTC.

V and J are TRBV5-6 and TRBJ2-7; 7 bases line up with TRBD2. The CDR3 runs 15 residues. Germline lookup yields CDR1 SGHDT and CDR2 YYEEEE. J lost 2 bases, V lost 2 bases, and 7 bases had no gene match. The CDR3 DNA sequence: TGTGCCAGCAGCTTTAGGGGTAGCGGGCCCTACGAGCAGTACTTC. Its translation: CASSFRGSGPYEQYF. The full variable domain, with the rest looked up from reference TRBV5-6 and TRBJ2-7, is DAGVTQSPTHLIKTRGQQVTLRCSPKSGHDTVSWYQQALGQGPQFIFQYYEEEERQRGNFPDRFSGHQFPNYSSELNVNALLLGDSALYLCASSFRGSGPYEQYFGPGTRLTVT.

This rearrangement joins TRBV7-2 to TRBJ1-4; maybe TRBD1 (5 bases). Trimming removed 5 bases from V and 8 bases from J, with 12 bases in between. Germline V gene data show CDR1 as SGHTA and CDR2 as FQGNSA. This CDR3 region has 13 residues. CDR3 sequence reads: CASSLGTGEKLFF. DNA of the CDR3: TGTGCCAGCAGCCTCGGGACTGGGGAAAAACTGTTTTTT.

The chain is built from TRBV2 and TRBJ2-7, with D unclear. Germline V lookup: CDR1 SNHLY, CDR2 FYNNEI. This CDR3 spans 13 amino acids. The V and J ends lost 6 bases and 0 bases respectively, with 9 bases between them. The CDR3: CASRRLSSYEQYF. CDR3 nucleotides: TGTGCCAGCAGGCGGCTAAGCTCCTACGAGCAGTACTTC.

The chain has TRBV19 and TRBJ2-1; 9 bases align to TRBD1. Germline lookup yields CDR1 LNHDA and CDR2 SQIVND (reference sequence). The CDR3 is made up of 16 amino acids. Unmatched junction bases numbered 10, after V lost 6 bases and J lost 4 bases. This CDR3 is CASSPADRGTYNEQFF. Written as DNA, the CDR3 is TGTGCCAGTAGCCCCGCAGACAGGGGGACTTACAATGAGCAGTTCTTC.

This chain uses TRBV29-1 with TRBJ1-1; 7 positions match TRBD1. Germline trimming cut 6 bases from V and 1 base from J; bases unmatched to any gene: 8. CDR3 length: 14 residues. Germline CDR1 is SQVTM and CDR2 is ANQGSEA. The CDR3 region has the DNA TGCAGCGTGATGGGGACAGCCCAGAACACTGAAGCTTTCTTT. Its translation: CSVMGTAQNTEAFF.

This chain links TRBV7-9 with TRBJ1-1; D not resolved. Deletions cut 2 bases from V and 1 base from J, with 5 bases between. This CDR3 comprises 13 residues. CDR1 is SEHNR and CDR2 is FQNEAQ in the germline V gene (reference sequence). The CDR3 loop reads CASSLQENTEAFF. The CDR3 DNA follows: TGTGCCAGCAGCTTACAGGAGAACACTGAAGCTTTCTTT.

This chain connects TRBV10-1 to TRBJ2-3, with 7 bases matching TRBD1. The V segment lost 0 bases and the J segment 2 bases; nucleotides outside the gene matches: 5. This CDR3 has 16 residues. Germline CDR1 and CDR2: WNHNN and SYGVQD (reference sequence). CDR3 sequence reads: CASSESGTAATDTQYF. The CDR3 DNA reads as TGCGCCAGCAGTGAGTCGGGGACAGCAGCCACAGATACGCAGTATTTT.

The chain recombines TRBV19 with TRBJ2-1; 7 bases are a match to TRBD1. CDR3 length equals 17 residues. The V gene's germline CDR1 is LNHDA and CDR2 SQIVND (reference sequence). J gave up 2 bases and V 4 bases, and 11 bases lay outside the gene matches. The CDR3 spells CASSTTNRGRAYNEQFF. In DNA form, the CDR3 reads TGTGCCAGTAGTACGACTAACAGGGGACGGGCCTACAATGAGCAGTTCTTC.

V is TRBV27 and J is TRBJ1-2, with a possible D match to TRBD1 (6 bases). The germline V gene has CDR1 MNHEY and CDR2 SMNVEV (reference sequence). Trimming pared 4 bases from V and 8 bases from J, leaving 17 bases between. CDR3 length equals 14 residues. As DNA, the CDR3 is TGTGCCAGCAGTTCGGGGACACCCACTCGGGGCTACACCTTC. Translated, it gives CASSSGTPTRGYTF.